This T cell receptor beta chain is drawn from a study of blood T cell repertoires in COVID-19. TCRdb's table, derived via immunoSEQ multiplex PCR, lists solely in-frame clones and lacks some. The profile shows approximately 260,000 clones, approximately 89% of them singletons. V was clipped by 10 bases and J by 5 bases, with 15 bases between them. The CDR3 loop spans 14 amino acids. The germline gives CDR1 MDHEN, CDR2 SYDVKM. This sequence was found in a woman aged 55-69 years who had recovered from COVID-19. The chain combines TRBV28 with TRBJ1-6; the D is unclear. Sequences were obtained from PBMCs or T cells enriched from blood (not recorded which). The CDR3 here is CATRLGSNNSPLHF. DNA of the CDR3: TGTGCCACCCGGCTAGGAAGTAATAATTCACCCCTCCACTTT.